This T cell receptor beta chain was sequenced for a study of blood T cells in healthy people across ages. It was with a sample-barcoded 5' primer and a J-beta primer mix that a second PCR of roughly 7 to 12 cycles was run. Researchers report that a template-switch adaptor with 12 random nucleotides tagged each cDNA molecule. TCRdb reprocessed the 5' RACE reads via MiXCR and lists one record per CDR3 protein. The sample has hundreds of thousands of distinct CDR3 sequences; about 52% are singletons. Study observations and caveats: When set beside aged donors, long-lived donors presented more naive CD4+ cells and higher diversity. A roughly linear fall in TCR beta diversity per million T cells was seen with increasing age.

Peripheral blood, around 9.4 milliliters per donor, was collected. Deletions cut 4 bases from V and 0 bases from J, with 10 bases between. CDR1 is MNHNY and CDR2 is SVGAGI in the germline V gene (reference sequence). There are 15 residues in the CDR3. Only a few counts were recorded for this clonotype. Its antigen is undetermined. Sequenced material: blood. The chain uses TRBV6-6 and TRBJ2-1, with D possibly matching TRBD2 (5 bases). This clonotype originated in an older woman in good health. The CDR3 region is CASSSQRSSYNEQFF. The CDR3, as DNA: TGTGCCAGCAGTTCCCAGCGGAGCTCCTACAATGAGCAGTTCTTC.